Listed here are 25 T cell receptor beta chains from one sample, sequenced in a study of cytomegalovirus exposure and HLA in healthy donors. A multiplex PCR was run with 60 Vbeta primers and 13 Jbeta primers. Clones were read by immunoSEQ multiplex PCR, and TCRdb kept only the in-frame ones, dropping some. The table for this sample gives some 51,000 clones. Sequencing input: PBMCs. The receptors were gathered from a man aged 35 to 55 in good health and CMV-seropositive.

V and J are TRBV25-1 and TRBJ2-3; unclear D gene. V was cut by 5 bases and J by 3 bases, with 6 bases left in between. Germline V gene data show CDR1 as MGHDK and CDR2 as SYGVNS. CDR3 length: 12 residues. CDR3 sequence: CASSSLTDTQYF. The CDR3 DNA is TGTGCCAGCAGTTCCCTAACAGATACGCAGTATTTT.

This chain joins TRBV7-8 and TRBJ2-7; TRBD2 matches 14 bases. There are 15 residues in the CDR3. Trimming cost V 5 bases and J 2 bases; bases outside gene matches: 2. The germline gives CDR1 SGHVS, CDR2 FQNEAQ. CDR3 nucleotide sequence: TGTGCCAGCAGCCCGGGACTAGCGGGAGCCTACGAGCAGTACTTC. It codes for CASSPGLAGAYEQYF. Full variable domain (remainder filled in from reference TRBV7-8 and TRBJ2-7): GAGVSQSPRYKVAKRGQDVALRCDPISGHVSLFWYQQALGQGPEFLTYFQNEAQLDKSGLPSDRFFAERPEGSVSTLKIQRTQQEDSAVYLCASSPGLAGAYEQYFGPGTRLTVT.

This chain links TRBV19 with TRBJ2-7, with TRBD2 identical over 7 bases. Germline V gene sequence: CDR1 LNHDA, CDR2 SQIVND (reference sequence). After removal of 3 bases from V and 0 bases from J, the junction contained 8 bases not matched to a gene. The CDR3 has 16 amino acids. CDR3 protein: CASSISAGGSSYEQYF. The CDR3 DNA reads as TGTGCCAGTAGTATCTCGGCTGGCGGGAGCTCCTACGAGCAGTACTTC.

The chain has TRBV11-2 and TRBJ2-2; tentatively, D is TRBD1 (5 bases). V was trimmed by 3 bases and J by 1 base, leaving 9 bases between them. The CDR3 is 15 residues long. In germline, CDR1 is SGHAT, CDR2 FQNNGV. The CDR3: CASSFSGWNTGELFF. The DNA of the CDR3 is TGTGCCAGCAGCTTTTCAGGGTGGAACACCGGGGAGCTGTTTTTT. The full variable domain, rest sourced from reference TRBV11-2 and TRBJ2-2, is EAGVAQSPRYKIIEKRQSVAFWCNPISGHATLYWYQQILGQGPKLLIQFQNNGVVDDSQLPKDRFSAERLKGVDSTLKIQPAKLEDSAVYLCASSFSGWNTGELFFGEGSRLTVL.

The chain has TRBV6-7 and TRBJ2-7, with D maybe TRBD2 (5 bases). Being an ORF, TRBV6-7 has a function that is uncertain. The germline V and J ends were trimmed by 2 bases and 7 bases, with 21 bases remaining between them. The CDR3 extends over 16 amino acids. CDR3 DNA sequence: TGTGCCAGCAGTTACCCCCGGGGAAGGCCCCTATTTGAGCAGTACTTC. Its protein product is CASSYPRGRPLFEQYF.

CDR3 region: CASTQGPDTQYF. The CDR3 DNA is TGTGCCAGCACACAGGGCCCAGATACGCAGTATTTT. V and J are TRBV4-2 and TRBJ2-3; D perhaps matches TRBD1 (6 bases). The CDR3 extends over 12 amino acids. Trimming shortened V by 7 bases and J by 4 bases, and 9 bases separated the two germline ends. Germline V lookup: CDR1 LGHNA, CDR2 YNFKEQ.

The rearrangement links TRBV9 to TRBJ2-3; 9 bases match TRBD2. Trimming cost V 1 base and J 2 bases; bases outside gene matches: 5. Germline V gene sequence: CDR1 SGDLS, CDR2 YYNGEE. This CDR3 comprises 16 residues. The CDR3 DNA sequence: TGTGCCAGCAGCGTACAGGAGCGGGGGGTCACAGATACGCAGTATTTT. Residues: CASSVQERGVTDTQYF.

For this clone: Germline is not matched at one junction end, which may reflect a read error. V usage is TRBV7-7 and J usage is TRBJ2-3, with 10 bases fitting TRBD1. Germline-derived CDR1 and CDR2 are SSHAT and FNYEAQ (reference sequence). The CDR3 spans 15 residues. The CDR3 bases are TGTGCTAGCAGCGTCGGGACAGGGGGCACAGATACGCAGTATTTT. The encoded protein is CASSVGTGGTDTQYF. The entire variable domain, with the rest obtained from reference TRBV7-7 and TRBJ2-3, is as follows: GAGVSQSPRYKVTKRGQDVTLRCDPISSHATLYWYQQALGQGPEFLTYFNYEAQPDKSGLPSDRFSAERPEGSISTLTIQRTEQRDSAMYRCASSVGTGGTDTQYFGPGTRLTVL.

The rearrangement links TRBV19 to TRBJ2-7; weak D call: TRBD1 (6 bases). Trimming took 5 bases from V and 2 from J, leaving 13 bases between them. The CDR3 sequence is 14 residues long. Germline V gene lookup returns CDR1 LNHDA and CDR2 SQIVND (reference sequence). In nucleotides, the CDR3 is TGTGCCAGTAGTCCAGGGGTCGCGGCCTACGAGCAGTACTTC. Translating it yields CASSPGVAAYEQYF.

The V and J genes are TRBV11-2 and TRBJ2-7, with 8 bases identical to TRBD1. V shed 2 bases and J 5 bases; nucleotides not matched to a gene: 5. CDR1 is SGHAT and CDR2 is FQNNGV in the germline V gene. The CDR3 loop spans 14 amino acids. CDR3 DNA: TGTGCCAGCAGCTTAACGACAGGGGTCCACGAGCAGTACTTC. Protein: CASSLTTGVHEQYF.

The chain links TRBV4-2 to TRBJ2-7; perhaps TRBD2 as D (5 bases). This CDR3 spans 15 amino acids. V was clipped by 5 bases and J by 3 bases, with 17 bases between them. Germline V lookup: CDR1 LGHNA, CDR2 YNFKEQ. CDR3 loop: CASSDLVSGDYEQYF. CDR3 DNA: TGTGCCAGCAGCGATCTAGTCTCCGGGGACTACGAGCAGTACTTC.

The CDR3 is CASSERSDPSRDTQYF. The CDR3 nucleotides read TGTGCCAGCAGTGAAAGGAGTGACCCGTCGAGAGATACGCAGTATTTT. This chain uses TRBV25-1 with TRBJ2-3; D unresolved. The CDR3 is made up of 16 amino acids. Germline lookup yields CDR1 MGHDK and CDR2 SYGVNS. V lost 2 bases, J lost 5 bases, and 17 bases lay in between.

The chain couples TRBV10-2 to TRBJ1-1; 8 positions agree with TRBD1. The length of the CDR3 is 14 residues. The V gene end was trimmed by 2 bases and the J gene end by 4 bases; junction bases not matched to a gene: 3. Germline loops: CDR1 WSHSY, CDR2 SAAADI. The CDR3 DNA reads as TGCGCCAGCAGTGAGGCCAGGGGGCTCACTGAAGCTTTCTTT. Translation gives CASSEARGLTEAFF.

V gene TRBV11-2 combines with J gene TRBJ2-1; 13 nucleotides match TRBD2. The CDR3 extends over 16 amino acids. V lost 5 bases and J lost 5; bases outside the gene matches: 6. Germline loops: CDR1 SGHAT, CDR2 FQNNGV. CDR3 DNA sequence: TGTGCCAGCAGCCCCGGGACTAGCGGGACCCACAATGAGCAGTTCTTC. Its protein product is CASSPGTSGTHNEQFF.

The CDR3 region has the DNA TGCGCCAGCAGCCACCTCTCCGGCACCGGGGAGCTGTTTTTT. It translates to CASSHLSGTGELFF. The chain combines TRBV5-1 with TRBJ2-2; D call uncertain. The CDR3 totals 14 residues. Germline assignment: CDR1 SGHRS and CDR2 YFSETQ. Trimming left V 4 bases short and J 4 bases short, with 11 bases between.

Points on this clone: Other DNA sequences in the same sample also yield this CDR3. CDR3 nucleotides: TGTGCCAGCTCACTCACGGGGAGCTCCTACGAGCAGTACTTC. Protein product: CASSLTGSSYEQYF. The rearrangement uses TRBV18 and TRBJ2-7, with D maybe TRBD2 (5 bases). The CDR3 length is 14 residues. Per the germline V gene, CDR1 is KGHSH and CDR2 is LQKENI. The V and J ends lost 4 bases and 0 bases respectively, with 10 bases between them.

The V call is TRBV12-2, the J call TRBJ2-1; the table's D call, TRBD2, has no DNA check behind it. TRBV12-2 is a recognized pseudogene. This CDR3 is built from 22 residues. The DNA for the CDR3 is TGTGCAAGTCGCTTAGTAGACCAAGTTTGTCCGACTAGCCGACTAACCTACAATGAGCAGTTCTTC. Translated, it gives CASRLVDQVCPTSRLTYNEQFF.

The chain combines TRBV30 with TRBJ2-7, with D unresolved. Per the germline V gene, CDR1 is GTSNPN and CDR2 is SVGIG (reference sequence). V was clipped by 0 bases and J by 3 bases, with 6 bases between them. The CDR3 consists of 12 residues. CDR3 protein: CAWSVSGYEQYF. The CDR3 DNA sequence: TGTGCCTGGAGTGTGTCCGGCTACGAGCAGTACTTC.

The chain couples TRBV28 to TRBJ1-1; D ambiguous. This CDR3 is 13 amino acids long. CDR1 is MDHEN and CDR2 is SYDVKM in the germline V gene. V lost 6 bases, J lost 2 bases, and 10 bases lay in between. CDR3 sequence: CASSPRHNTEAFF. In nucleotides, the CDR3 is TGTGCCAGCAGCCCTCGACATAACACTGAAGCTTTCTTT. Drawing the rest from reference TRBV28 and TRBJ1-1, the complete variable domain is DVKVTQSSRYLVKRTGEKVFLECVQDMDHENMFWYRQDPGLGLRLIYFSYDVKMKEKGDIPEGYSVSREKKERFSLILESASTNQTSMYLCASSPRHNTEAFFGQGTRLTVV.

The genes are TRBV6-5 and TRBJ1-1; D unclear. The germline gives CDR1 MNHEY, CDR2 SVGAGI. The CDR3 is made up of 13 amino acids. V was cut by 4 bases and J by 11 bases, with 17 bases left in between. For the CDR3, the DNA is TGTGCCAGCAGTTCGGACTTGAGTCGTGAGGCTTTCTTT. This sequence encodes CASSSDLSREAFF.

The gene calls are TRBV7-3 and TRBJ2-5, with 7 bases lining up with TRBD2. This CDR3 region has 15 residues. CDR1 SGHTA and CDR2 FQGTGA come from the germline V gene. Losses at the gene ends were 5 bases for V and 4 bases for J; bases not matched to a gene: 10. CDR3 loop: CASSRSGEGRETQYF. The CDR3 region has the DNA TGTGCCAGCAGCCGGTCGGGGGAGGGTAGAGAGACCCAGTACTTC. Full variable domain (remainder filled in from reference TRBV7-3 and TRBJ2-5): GAGVSQTPSNKVTEKGKYVELRCDPISGHTALYWYRQSLGQGPEFLIYFQGTGAADDSGLPNDRFFAVRPEGSVSTLKIQRTERGDSAVYLCASSRSGEGRETQYFGPGTRLLVL.

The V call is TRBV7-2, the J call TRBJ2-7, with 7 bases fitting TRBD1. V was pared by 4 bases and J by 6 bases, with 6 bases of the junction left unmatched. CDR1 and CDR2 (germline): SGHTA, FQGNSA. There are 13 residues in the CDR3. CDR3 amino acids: CASSSLRDSEQYF. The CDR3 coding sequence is TGTGCCAGCAGCTCACTCCGGGACAGCGAGCAGTACTTC.

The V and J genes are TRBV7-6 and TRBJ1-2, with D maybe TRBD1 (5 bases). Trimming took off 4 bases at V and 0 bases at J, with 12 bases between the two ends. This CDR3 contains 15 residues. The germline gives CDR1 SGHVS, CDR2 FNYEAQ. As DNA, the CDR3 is TGTGCCAGCAGCTCAGCGGGGGGAGCTAACTATGGCTACACCTTC. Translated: CASSSAGGANYGYTF.

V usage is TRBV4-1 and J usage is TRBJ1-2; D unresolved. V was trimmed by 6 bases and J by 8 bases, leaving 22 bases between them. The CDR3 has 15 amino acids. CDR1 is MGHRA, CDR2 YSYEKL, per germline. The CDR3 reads CASRGGPEGSRGYTF. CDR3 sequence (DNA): TGCGCCAGCAGGGGAGGTCCGGAGGGATCTAGGGGCTACACCTTC.

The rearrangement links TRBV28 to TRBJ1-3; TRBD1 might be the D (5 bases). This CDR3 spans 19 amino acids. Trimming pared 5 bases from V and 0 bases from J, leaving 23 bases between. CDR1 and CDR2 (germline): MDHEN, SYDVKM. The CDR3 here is CASSPTLRNRKSSGNTIYF. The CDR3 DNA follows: TGTGCCAGCAGTCCTACCTTACGTAACAGGAAAAGCTCTGGAAACACCATATATTTT.